This paragraph reports one TCR beta chain. Its specificity is unknown. This sample was taken from a study of OX40 agonist ivuxolimab in advanced cancers. Overall study findings and caveats: No antigen was identified for the clonally expanded peripheral T cells.

V gave up 2 bases and J gave up 6 bases, with 10 bases separating them. The length of the CDR3 is 13 residues. From germline, CDR1 is KGHSH and CDR2 LQKENI. Sequencing was performed with immunoSEQ multiplex PCR; in TCRdb, only in-frame clones are kept and a portion is missing. This sample has roughly 87,000 clones, with about 90% found just once. Material: CD4+ or CD8+ T cells sorted from blood, obtained in a trial of the OX40 agonist ivuxolimab. The clonotype comes from an adult with an advanced solid tumor such as melanoma, head and neck, liver or kidney cancer. The chain combines TRBV18 with TRBJ1-1; D is possibly TRBD1 (5 bases). The CDR3, as DNA: TGTGCCAGCTCACCATCAGGGTTCGCTGAAGCTTTCTTT. Its protein is CASSPSGFAEAFF.